There are many counts of the clone carrying this T cell receptor (beta chain). What it binds is not known. With molecular barcodes, quantitative 5'-RACE was used to make the TCR beta libraries. TCRdb recomputed calls from the 5' RACE reads with MiXCR, one row per CDR3 protein. The repertoire consists of 130,000 or so distinct CDR3 sequences, with over 10% occurring once and the leading ten covering less than 5%. The sample originates from a study of CD8 T cells in ankylosing spondylitis. The study's findings and limits: Apparently characteristic of ankylosing spondylitis blood was a TCR beta motif (fewer than ten highly homologous variants). The study looked at matched synovial fluid samples from ankylosing spondylitis patients. Disease-linked clones were reported to be significantly enriched there.

From germline, CDR1 is DFQATT and CDR2 SNEGSKA (reference sequence). Between the trimmed V and J ends, which lost 0 bases and 10 bases, there was a span of 16 bases. The CDR3 runs to 14 residues. This TCR was recovered from a female donor with ankylosing spondylitis or in good health (not recorded which). The sequenced material came from blood, either unsorted or a sorted T cell fraction (not recorded which). The chain recombines TRBV20-1 with TRBJ1-5, with D unresolved. DNA of the CDR3: TGCAGTGCTAGAGATTTGCAGGAGGAGGGACCCCAGCATTTT. Protein product: CSARDLQEEGPQHF.